This T cell receptor beta chain was captured in a study of blood T cell repertoires in COVID-19. Data came from immunoSEQ multiplex PCR; TCRdb stores just in-frame clones and leaves some out. The sample has around 130,000 clones, approximately 90% seen once; the top ten hold about 4.1%. Germline values: CDR1 KGHSH, CDR2 LQKENI. CDR3 length: 16 amino acids. Between the trimmed V and J ends, which lost 3 bases and 2 bases, there was a span of 16 bases. The sequence came from a middle-aged man with acute or convalescent COVID-19. What was sequenced was peripheral blood. The genes are TRBV18 and TRBJ2-5; tentatively, D is TRBD1 (7 bases). The CDR3: CASSPSRGDKQETQYF. The CDR3 DNA reads as TGTGCCAGCTCACCGTCCAGGGGGGATAAACAAGAGACCCAGTACTTC.